This entry lists 30 T cell receptor beta chains sequenced from one sample in a study of blood T cells in healthy people across ages. Then a second PCR, running about 6 to 11 cycles, was carried out with a sample-barcoded 5' primer and a J-beta primer mix. TCRdb used MiXCR to reprocess the 5' RACE reads, holding one entry per CDR3 protein. The table lists 1.5 million to 2 million distinct CDR3 sequences, about 35% of them singletons. The specimen sequenced was blood. The source of these receptors is a woman younger than 45 in good health.

The chain has TRBV9 and TRBJ1-2; D uncertain. Germline CDR1 reads SGDLS; CDR2 reads YYNGEE. V gave up 2 bases and J gave up 10 bases, with 15 bases separating them. The CDR3 has 13 residues. For the CDR3, the DNA is TGTGCCAGCAGCGTTTATGCGGAAAAAGACTACACCTTC. This sequence encodes CASSVYAEKDYTF.

V and J are TRBV28 and TRBJ1-4, with D possibly being TRBD1 (5 bases). V lost 5 bases and J lost 9, with 19 bases in between. Germline CDR1 reads MDHEN; CDR2 reads SYDVKM. There are 15 residues in the CDR3. The CDR3 bases are TGTGCCAGCAGTCTACGGAAGGACACCTGCAAAAAACTGTTTTTT. This sequence encodes CASSLRKDTCKKLFF.

The chain carries TRBV11-2 and TRBJ2-1; 12 bases agree with TRBD2. V lost 6 bases and J lost 9; bases outside the gene matches: 9. The CDR3 contains 15 residues. Germline CDR1 is SGHAT and CDR2 is FQNNGV. The CDR3 DNA reads as TGTGCCAGCAGTCCAGGACTAGCGGGATTGAGTGAGCAGTTCTTC. Translated: CASSPGLAGLSEQFF.

There are a few counts of this clonotype. The chain links TRBV5-5 to TRBJ2-7; 10 bases are a match to TRBD2. The CDR3 runs to 14 residues. The V gene end was trimmed by 4 bases and the J gene end by 5 bases; junction bases not matched to a gene: 6. CDR1 is SGHKS, CDR2 YYEKEE, per germline (reference sequence). The CDR3 nucleotides read TGTGCCAGCAGCCTAGCGGGAGTAGGGAACGAGCAGTACTTC. Translated: CASSLAGVGNEQYF.

The V gene is TRBV7-2, the J gene TRBJ2-3, with 7 bases aligning to TRBD2. CDR1 and CDR2 from the germline V gene are SGHTA and FQGNSA. The CDR3 totals 17 residues. V dropped 1 base and J dropped 7; count of bases not matched to a gene: 14. CDR3 loop: CASSLEGVAGVRNTQYF. The CDR3 DNA follows: TGTGCCAGCAGCTTAGAGGGCGTGGCGGGAGTGAGGAATACGCAGTATTTT.

This clonotype was detected a few times. The rearrangement uses TRBV24-1 and TRBJ2-3; D uncertain. The V end was cut by 6 bases, the J end by 2 bases, with 2 bases between. Germline CDR1 and CDR2: KGHDR and SFDVKD. The CDR3 totals 11 residues. The CDR3 spells CATSHTDTQYF. As DNA, the CDR3 is TGTGCCACCAGTCACACAGATACGCAGTATTTT.

The chain combines TRBV25-1 with TRBJ2-5; no reliable D call. The CDR3 is 23 amino acids. Trimming cost V 9 bases and J 11 bases, with 52 bases left between them. Germline CDR1 MGHDK, CDR2 SYGVNS. The CDR3 bases are TGTGCCAGGATAGGGCCAAACCTGTCACCCAGATCGTCAGCGCCGAGGCCTGGGGTAGAGCAGTACTTC. It translates to CARIGPNLSPRSSAPRPGVEQYF.

V usage is TRBV20-1 and J usage is TRBJ2-3; 9 bases agree with TRBD2. Per germline, CDR1 DFQATT and CDR2 SNEGSKA (reference sequence). This CDR3 comprises 14 residues. The V segment lost 7 bases and the J segment 5 bases; nucleotides outside the gene matches: 10. CDR3: CSGATSGGGDTQYF. As DNA, the CDR3 is TGCAGTGGCGCGACTAGCGGAGGGGGAGATACGCAGTATTTT.

The chain joins TRBV9 to TRBJ2-1; D is possibly TRBD2 (6 bases). Germline V gene data show CDR1 as SGDLS and CDR2 as YYNGEE. CDR3 length: 16 residues. V was clipped by 3 bases and J by 8 bases, with 21 bases between them. CDR3 nucleotides: TGTGCCAGCAGCGCTGCCGGGACTCCCTACGTCGATGAGCAGTTCTTC. It specifies CASSAAGTPYVDEQFF.

Only a few counts were recorded for this clonotype. V and J are TRBV27 and TRBJ1-1; 9 bases map to TRBD1. The V segment lost 6 bases and the J segment 6 bases; nucleotides outside the gene matches: 8. Germline CDR1 reads MNHEY; CDR2 reads SMNVEV (reference sequence). CDR3 size: 14 residues. The CDR3 sequence is CASREPQGAAEAFF. In DNA, the CDR3 is TGTGCCAGCAGGGAACCACAGGGGGCGGCTGAAGCTTTCTTT.

The chain links TRBV29-1 to TRBJ2-1; 7 nucleotides align to TRBD1. After removal of 5 bases from V and 7 bases from J, the junction contained 8 bases not matched to a gene. CDR3 length: 13 residues. Germline V gene data show CDR1 as SQVTM and CDR2 as ANQGSEA. CDR3 amino acids: CSVFRQGGNEQFF. The CDR3 DNA reads TGCAGCGTTTTTCGACAGGGCGGTAATGAGCAGTTCTTC.

As concerns this clonotype: Sequence at one end of the junction differs from germline and may be a read error. This chain joins TRBV29-1 and TRBJ2-1; 13 bases agree with TRBD2. Germline V CDR1 and CDR2: SQVTM, ANQGSEA. The length of the CDR3 is 16 residues. CDR3: CSAEGLAGAIYNEQFF. The CDR3 coding sequence is TGCAGCGCTGAAGGACTAGCGGGAGCTATTTACAATGAGCAGTTCTTC.

The V gene is TRBV27, the J gene TRBJ2-3; no reliable D call. Trimming removed 3 bases at V and 6 bases at J, with 10 bases between. CDR1 is MNHEY and CDR2 is SMNVEV in the germline V gene (reference sequence). CDR3 size: 13 residues. CDR3 loop: CASSLDTWDTQYF. The DNA of the CDR3 is TGTGCCAGCAGTTTGGATACATGGGATACGCAGTATTTT.

On this clonotype: The junction and the germline gene differ at one end; a read error may be behind it. The chain recombines TRBV20-1 with TRBJ2-3; TRBD2 matches at 16 bases. The CDR3 extends over 17 amino acids. Germline values: CDR1 DFQATT, CDR2 SNEGSKA (reference sequence). CDR3 region: CSAIGTSGRAGTHTQYF. DNA for the CDR3: TGCAGTGCTATAGGGACTAGCGGGAGGGCCGGCACACATACGCAGTATTTT.

There are a few counts of this clonotype. The chain joins TRBV6-6 to TRBJ2-5; D may be TRBD1 (6 bases). V was trimmed by 7 bases and J by 1 base, leaving 16 bases between them. Germline CDR1 reads MNHNY; CDR2 reads SVGAGI (reference sequence). CDR3 length: 15 amino acids. The CDR3 here is CASNYRARGQETQYF. In nucleotides, the CDR3 is TGTGCCAGCAACTACCGAGCCAGGGGCCAAGAGACCCAGTACTTC.

This clonotype was detected only a few times. This sequence joins TRBV28 and TRBJ2-5, with 7 bases that match TRBD1. The DNA end favors TRBJ2-7, so the J call may be wrong. This CDR3 has 15 residues. Germline CDR1 and CDR2: MDHEN and SYDVKM. This chain's CDR3 is CASSPAANRGREQYF. For the CDR3, the DNA is TGTGCCAGCAGTCCTGCGGCTAACAGGGGACGCGAGCAGTACTTC.

The V and J genes are TRBV7-9 and TRBJ2-7; 8 bases are shared with TRBD1. Looked up from germline, CDR1 is SEHNR and CDR2 is FQNEAQ (reference sequence). The CDR3 contains 12 residues. J lost 7 bases, V lost 5 bases, and 4 bases had no gene match. Written as DNA, the CDR3 is TGTGCCAGCAGCACCAGGGGGCGAGAGCAGTACTTC. Protein sequence: CASSTRGREQYF.

This clonotype was counted a few times. The CDR3: CASTSGDRGYEQYF. In DNA form, the CDR3 reads TGTGCCAGCACCTCTGGGGACAGGGGGTACGAGCAGTACTTC. This chain connects TRBV28 to TRBJ2-7; 11 positions match TRBD1. Germline values: CDR1 MDHEN, CDR2 SYDVKM. V lost 7 bases to trimming and J lost 4 bases; unmatched junction nucleotides: 6. This CDR3 region has 14 residues.

This clonotype occurred a few times. The chain is built from TRBV14 and TRBJ2-3; D not resolved. The ends were cut back, 3 bases at V and 6 bases at J, with 13 bases in the middle. CDR1 is SGHDN and CDR2 is FVKESK in the germline V gene. This CDR3 spans 14 amino acids. The CDR3 bases are TGTGCCAGCAGCCAGGTCCAGGTCAGGGATACGCAGTATTTT. The encoded protein is CASSQVQVRDTQYF.

The chain recombines TRBV27 with TRBJ1-2, with D perhaps matching TRBD1 (5 bases). Germline loops: CDR1 MNHEY, CDR2 SMNVEV (reference sequence). V lost 6 bases and J 8 bases, leaving 19 bases between the germline ends. The CDR3 totals 14 residues. This chain's CDR3 is CASSPGQRGGGYTF. CDR3 DNA: TGTGCCAGCAGCCCCGGACAACGCGGAGGGGGCTACACCTTC.

The gene calls are TRBV6-5 and TRBJ1-2; weak D call: TRBD1 (5 bases). The germline CDR1 and CDR2 sequences are MNHEY and SVGAGI. CDR3 size: 15 residues. The V gene lost 6 bases and the J gene lost 0 bases, with 14 bases spanning the gap. CDR3 loop: CASRDYVGANYGYTF. CDR3 bases: TGTGCCAGCAGAGACTATGTGGGGGCTAACTATGGCTACACCTTC.

This clonotype was seen repeatedly, ten times or more. This chain connects TRBV18 to TRBJ2-7, with a possible D match to TRBD1 (5 bases). V dropped 3 bases and J dropped 2 bases, with 8 bases sitting between them. This CDR3 region has 13 residues. Per germline, CDR1 KGHSH and CDR2 LQKENI. The CDR3 nucleotides are TGTGCCAGCTCACCTGCGACAGCCTACGAGCAGTACTTC. It is translated as CASSPATAYEQYF.

The gene calls are TRBV12-3 or TRBV12-4 and TRBJ2-1; 9 bases match TRBD1. This CDR3 region has 16 residues. V lost 4 bases, J lost 7 bases, and 11 bases stayed unmatched. CDR3 sequence reads: CASSYDPGQGSNEQFF. The CDR3 nucleotides read TGTGCCAGCAGTTATGATCCCGGACAGGGGTCGAATGAGCAGTTCTTC.

The V and J genes are TRBV7-8 and TRBJ1-1; 8 nucleotides match TRBD1. The CDR3 consists of 15 residues. J lost 3 bases, V lost 2 bases, and 5 bases had no gene match. Germline CDR1 is SGHVS and CDR2 is FQNEAQ. The CDR3 DNA follows: TGTGCCAGCAGCTTAACGGGACAGGAAGACACTGAAGCTTTCTTT. Its translation is CASSLTGQEDTEAFF.

This rearrangement joins TRBV28 to TRBJ1-2; a weak D match, TRBD1 (5 bases). V dropped 3 bases and J dropped 8 bases, with 10 bases sitting between them. Germline CDR1 MDHEN, CDR2 SYDVKM. There are 12 residues in the CDR3. The CDR3 DNA sequence: TGTGCCAGCAGTTTTGCGGGGCGGGGCTACACCTTC. Translation: CASSFAGRGYTF.

The chain employs TRBV5-1 and TRBJ2-1; either TRBD1 or TRBD2 may supply D (5 bases each). This CDR3 spans 15 amino acids. The V gene lost 3 bases and the J gene lost 4 bases, with 14 bases spanning the gap. Germline V gene sequence: CDR1 SGHRS, CDR2 YFSETQ. CDR3 nucleotide sequence: TGCGCCAGCAGCTCCCGGGGCTATTCATACAATGAGCAGTTCTTC. Amino acids: CASSSRGYSYNEQFF. The full variable domain, rest sourced from reference TRBV5-1 and TRBJ2-1, is KAGVTQTPRYLIKTRGQQVTLSCSPISGHRSVSWYQQTPGQGLQFLFEYFSETQRNKGNFPGRFSGRQFSNSRSEMNVSTLELGDSALYLCASSSRGYSYNEQFFGPGTRLTVL.

The V gene is TRBV11-2, the J gene TRBJ2-7; the match to TRBD1 covers 7 bases. This CDR3 has 15 amino acids. Germline-derived CDR1 and CDR2 are SGHAT and FQNNGV. The trim removed 1 base at V and 6 bases at J, leaving 9 bases unmatched. The CDR3 DNA reads TGTGCCAGCAGCTTAGTGGGACAGAGGACCTGCGAGCAGTACTTC. It translates to CASSLVGQRTCEQYF.

This clonotype was seen a few times. The gene calls are TRBV25-1 and TRBJ1-2, with 11 bases that match TRBD1. Trimming cost V 1 base and J 4 bases; bases outside gene matches: 2. The CDR3 has 15 residues. Germline lookup yields CDR1 MGHDK and CDR2 SYGVNS. For the CDR3, the DNA is TGTGCCAGCAGTGAATGGACAGGGGGCGTCTATGGCTACACCTTC. Amino acids: CASSEWTGGVYGYTF.

This chain joins TRBV10-3 and TRBJ2-7; 7 bases agree with TRBD1. CDR1 and CDR2 (germline): ENHRY, SYGVKD. With 5 bases clipped from V and 2 bases from J, the junction kept 6 bases outside the gene matches. The CDR3 sequence is 14 residues long. This CDR3 reads CAISSTGYPYEQYF. The CDR3, as DNA: TGTGCCATCAGTTCGACAGGGTACCCCTACGAGCAGTACTTC.

The sample holds a few counts of this clonotype. This chain joins TRBV11-1 and TRBJ2-3; 8 bases map to TRBD2. There are 16 residues in the CDR3. The J segment lost 5 bases and the V segment lost 5 bases, leaving 12 bases of the junction unmatched. Germline V lookup: CDR1 SGHAT, CDR2 FQDESV (reference sequence). The CDR3 nucleotides are TGTGCCAGCAGCCATTCAGTAGCGGGAAGGAGAGATACGCAGTATTTT. It encodes CASSHSVAGRRDTQYF.